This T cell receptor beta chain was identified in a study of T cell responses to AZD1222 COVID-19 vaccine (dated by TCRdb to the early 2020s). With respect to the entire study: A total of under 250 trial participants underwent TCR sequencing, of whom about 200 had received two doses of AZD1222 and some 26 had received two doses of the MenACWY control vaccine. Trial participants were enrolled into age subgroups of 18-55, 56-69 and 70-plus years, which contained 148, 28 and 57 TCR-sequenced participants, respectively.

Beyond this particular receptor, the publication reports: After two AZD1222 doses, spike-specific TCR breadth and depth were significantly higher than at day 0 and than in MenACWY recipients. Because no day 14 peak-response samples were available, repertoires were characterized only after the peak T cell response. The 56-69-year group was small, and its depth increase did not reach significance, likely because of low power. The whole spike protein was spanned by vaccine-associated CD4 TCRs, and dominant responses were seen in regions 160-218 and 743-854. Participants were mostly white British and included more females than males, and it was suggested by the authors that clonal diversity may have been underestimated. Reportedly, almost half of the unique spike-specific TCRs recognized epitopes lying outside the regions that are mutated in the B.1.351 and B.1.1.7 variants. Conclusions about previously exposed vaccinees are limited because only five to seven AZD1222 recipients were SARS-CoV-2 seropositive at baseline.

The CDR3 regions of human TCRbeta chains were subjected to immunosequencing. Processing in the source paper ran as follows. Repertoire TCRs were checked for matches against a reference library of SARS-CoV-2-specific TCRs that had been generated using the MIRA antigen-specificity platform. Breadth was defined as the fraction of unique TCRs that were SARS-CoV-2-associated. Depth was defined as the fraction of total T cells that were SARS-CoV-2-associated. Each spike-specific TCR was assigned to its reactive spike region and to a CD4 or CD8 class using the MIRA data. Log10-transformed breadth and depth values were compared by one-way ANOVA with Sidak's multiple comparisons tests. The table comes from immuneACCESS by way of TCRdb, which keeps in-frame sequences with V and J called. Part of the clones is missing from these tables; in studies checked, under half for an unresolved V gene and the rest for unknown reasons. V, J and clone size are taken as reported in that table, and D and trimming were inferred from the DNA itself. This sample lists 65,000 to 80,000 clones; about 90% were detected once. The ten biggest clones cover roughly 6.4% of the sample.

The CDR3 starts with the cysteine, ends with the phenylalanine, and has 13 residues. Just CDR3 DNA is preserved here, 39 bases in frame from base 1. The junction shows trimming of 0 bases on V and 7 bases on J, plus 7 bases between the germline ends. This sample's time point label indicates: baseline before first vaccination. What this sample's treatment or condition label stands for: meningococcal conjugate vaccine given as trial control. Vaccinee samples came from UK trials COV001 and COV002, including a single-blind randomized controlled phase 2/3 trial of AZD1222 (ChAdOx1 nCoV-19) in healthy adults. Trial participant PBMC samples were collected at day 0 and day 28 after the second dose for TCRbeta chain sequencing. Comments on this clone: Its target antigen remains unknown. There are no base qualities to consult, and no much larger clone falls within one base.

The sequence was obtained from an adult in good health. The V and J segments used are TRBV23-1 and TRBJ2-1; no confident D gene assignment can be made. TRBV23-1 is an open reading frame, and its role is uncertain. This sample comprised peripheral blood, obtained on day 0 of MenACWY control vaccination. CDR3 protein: CASSQSGSNEQFF. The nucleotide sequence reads TGCGCCAGCAGTCAATCTGGGTCTAATGAGCAGTTCTTC.